Listed here is a single T cell receptor (beta chain). Its antigen is currently not known. This may be a read error, as it is one base from a much larger clone. The sample belongs to a study of T cells in Graves' hyperthyroidism and ophthalmopathy (dated by TCRdb to the late 2010s). Some background on the complete study: Peripheral blood samples were taken at the time of initial diagnosis, prior to any treatment. A discovery cohort of 95 to 100 patients, approximately 45 with Graves' ophthalmopathy and fewer than 65 with stable Graves' hyperthyroidism, was used to find distinguishing TCR V-J signatures. After sampling, hyperthyroidism patients received methimazole starting at 30 mg daily, and ophthalmopathy patients received high-dose intravenous methylprednisolone. TCR Vbeta CDR3 sequencing of approximately 140 peripheral blood samples (roughly 43 ophthalmopathy, under 80 hyperthyroidism and roughly 17 progressor patients) is reported in the paper. Thyroid tissue and blood T-cell repertoires from six Graves' hyperthyroidism patients were also compared in the study. For training and testing, the approximately 97 patients in the discovery cohort were randomly divided in a 7:3 ratio. Prospective prediction of ophthalmopathy was tested in an independent validation cohort consisting of some 18 hyperthyroidism patients and 15 or so patients who later progressed to ophthalmopathy. The paper's findings and limits, for the study overall: During validation, the model predicted progression to ophthalmopathy a median of approximately 6 months ahead of onset, with almost 71% sensitivity and around 72% specificity. No statistical method was used to set the sample size in advance, and investigators knew the group allocation. Most expanded thyroid clonotypes (frequency above 0.001) were also detected in blood, suggesting blood repertoires may reflect thyroid immune responses. A 13 V-J signature model separated ophthalmopathy from stable hyperthyroidism, with about 90% sensitivity and 81.08% specificity in cross-validation and 80%/75% in testing.

TCR beta CDR3 regions were amplified from RNA transcripts. For the first round of RT-PCR on the TCR CDR3, the HTBI primer set was used together with the Qiagen OneStep RT-PCR kit. The libraries were constructed in a second round of multiplex PCR and then size-selected and purified. Sequencing of the libraries was done on an Illumina HiSeq2000 using paired-end 100 bp reads. The published analysis was carried out like this. SOAPnuke was used to process the raw data, throwing out any read that contained adapters or uncalled bases, had a mean Phred below 15, or lacked an exact constant-primer or identifier match. COPE v1.2.5 was used to merge the high-quality paired reads, and each unique nucleotide sequence was defined as a clonotype. Clonotypes were aligned to IMGT TRBV, TRBD and TRBJ reference segments using MiTCR v1.1. The analysis included only V-J combinations with a frequency above 0.0001, which together covered roughly 99% of the repertoires. A TCS score was defined as the ratio between F50 (clonal expansion) and ExV (chaos), using BLOSUM62-based TCRdist between CDR3 peptides within each V-J. Welch's t-statistics and random forest reduced roughly 540 V-J features to 10 to 15, which were used in a naive Bayes classifier (R e1071). The raw public reads went through TCRdb reprocessing: fastp at Q25, MiXCR clone calling, in-frame beta chains kept. Each record represents a unique CDR3 protein, reported with the most common genes and DNA among its rows. The V and J calls shown here were made by TCRdb, not taken from the authors' results. The sample table shows around 490,000 distinct CDR3 sequences, and about 20% are seen once. About half of the sample is held by the ten biggest clonotypes.

Ophthalmopathy patients had moderately to severely active disease, Clinical Activity Score of at least 3, NOSPECS grade of at least 4, and duration under 3 months. Patients with uncontrolled infections, other autoimmune diseases, pregnancy or lactation were excluded. Clinical symptoms, serum thyroxine and TRAb, thyroid ultrasound, and orbital computed tomography formed the basis for the diagnoses. PBMCs were isolated from 10 ml of fresh peripheral blood by Ficoll-Paque density gradient centrifugation. Total RNA was extracted using Trizol reagent, and RNA quality was assessed on an Agilent 2100 Bioanalyzer. V was cut back by 5 bases and J by 5 bases, leaving a gap of 13 bases between them. The CDR3, from cysteine to phenylalanine, totals 14 residues. Just CDR3 DNA is preserved here, 42 bases in frame from base 1. CDR1 and CDR2, looked up from the germline V gene (reference sequence), are SEHNR and FQNEAQ.

This chain joins TRBV7-9 to TRBJ2-1, with an unclear D gene assignment. The sequenced sample was blood. This TCR derives from a man aged 35-49 years with Graves' ophthalmopathy. The CDR3 here reads CASSASRSHNEQFF. Here is the DNA: TGTGCCAGCAGCGCGAGCAGGAGCCACAATGAGCAGTTCTTC.